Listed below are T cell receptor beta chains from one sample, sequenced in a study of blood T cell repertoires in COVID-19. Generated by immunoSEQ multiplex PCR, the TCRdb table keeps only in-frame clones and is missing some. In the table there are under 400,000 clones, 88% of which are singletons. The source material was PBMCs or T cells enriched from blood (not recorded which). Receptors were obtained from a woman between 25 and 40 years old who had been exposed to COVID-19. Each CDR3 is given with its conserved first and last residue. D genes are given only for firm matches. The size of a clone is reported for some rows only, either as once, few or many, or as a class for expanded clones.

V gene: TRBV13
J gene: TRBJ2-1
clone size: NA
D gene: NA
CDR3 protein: CASSKRGEQFF
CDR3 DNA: TGTGCCAGCAGCAAGCGCGGCGAGCAGTTCTTC

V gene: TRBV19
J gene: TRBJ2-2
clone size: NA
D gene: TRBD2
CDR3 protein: CASSTQGLATGELFF
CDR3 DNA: TGTGCCAGTAGTACCCAGGGACTAGCCACCGGGGAGCTGTTTTTT

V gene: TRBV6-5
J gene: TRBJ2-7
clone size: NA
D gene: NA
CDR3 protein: CASSYSSEFSYEQYF
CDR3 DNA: TGTGCCAGCAGTTACTCCTCAGAATTTTCCTACGAGCAGTACTTC

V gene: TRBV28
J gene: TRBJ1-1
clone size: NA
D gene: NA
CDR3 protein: CASSLGGGGVNTEAFF
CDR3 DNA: TGTGCCAGCAGTTTAGGGGGAGGGGGTGTGAACACTGAAGCTTTCTTT

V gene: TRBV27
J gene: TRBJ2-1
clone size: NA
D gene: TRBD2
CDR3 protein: CASSLRASGRFNSYNEQFF
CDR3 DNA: TGTGCCAGCAGTCTCCGGGCTAGCGGGAGGTTTAACTCCTACAATGAGCAGTTCTTC

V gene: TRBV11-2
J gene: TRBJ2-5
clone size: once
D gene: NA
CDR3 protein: CASSSRATADEETQYF
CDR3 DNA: TGTGCCAGCAGCTCGAGGGCTACTGCTGACGAAGAGACCCAGTACTTC

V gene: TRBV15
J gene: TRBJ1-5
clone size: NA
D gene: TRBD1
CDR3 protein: CATSRDRAGGQPQHF
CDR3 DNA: TGTGCCACCAGCAGAGATAGAGCAGGGGGCCAGCCCCAGCATTTT

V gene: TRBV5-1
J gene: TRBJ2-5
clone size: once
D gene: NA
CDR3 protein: CASQAFGGHSQETQYF
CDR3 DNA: TGCGCCAGCCAAGCCTTCGGGGGTCACAGCCAAGAGACCCAGTACTTC

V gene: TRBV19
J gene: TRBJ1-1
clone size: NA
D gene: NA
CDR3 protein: CASSIFPNTEAFF
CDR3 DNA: TGTGCCAGTAGTATCTTCCCTAACACTGAAGCTTTCTTT

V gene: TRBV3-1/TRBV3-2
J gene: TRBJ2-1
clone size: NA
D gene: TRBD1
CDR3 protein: CASSRAGGPYNEQFF
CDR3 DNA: TGTGCCAGCAGCCGAGCAGGGGGTCCCTACAATGAGCAGTTCTTC

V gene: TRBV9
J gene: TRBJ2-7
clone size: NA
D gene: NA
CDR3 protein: CASSVAISVSGGLTYEQYF
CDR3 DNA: TGTGCCAGCAGCGTAGCGATATCAGTCTCGGGGGGCCTCACCTACGAGCAGTACTTC

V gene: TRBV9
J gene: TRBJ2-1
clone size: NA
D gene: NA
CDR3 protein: CASSATNRGEQFF
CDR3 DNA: TGTGCCAGCAGCGCGACTAATCGGGGTGAGCAGTTCTTC

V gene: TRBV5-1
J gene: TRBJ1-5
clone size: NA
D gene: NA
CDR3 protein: CASSLTSNQPQHF
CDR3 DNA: TGCGCCAGCAGCCTAACTAGCAATCAGCCCCAGCATTTT

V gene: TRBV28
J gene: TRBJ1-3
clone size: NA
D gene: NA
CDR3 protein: CASSFPSPLTTRGGSGNTIYF
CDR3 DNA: TGTGCCAGCAGTTTCCCTAGCCCACTCACTACACGGGGGGGATCTGGAAACACCATATATTTT

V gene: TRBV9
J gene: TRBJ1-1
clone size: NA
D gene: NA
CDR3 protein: CASSVSGVNTEAFF
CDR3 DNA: TGTGCCAGCAGCGTCTCAGGGGTGAACACTGAAGCTTTCTTT

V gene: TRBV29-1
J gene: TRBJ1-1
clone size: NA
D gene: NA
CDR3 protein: CSVGPRLRVNTEAFF
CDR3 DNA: TGCAGCGTTGGGCCCCGATTGAGGGTGAACACTGAAGCTTTCTTT

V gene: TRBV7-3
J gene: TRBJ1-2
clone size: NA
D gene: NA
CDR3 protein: CASSLGSYPSNGYTF
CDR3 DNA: TGTGCCAGCAGCTTAGGGAGCTACCCCTCGAATGGCTACACCTTC

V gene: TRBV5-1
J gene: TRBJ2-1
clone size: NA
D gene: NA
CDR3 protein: CASSLGGTQINEQFF
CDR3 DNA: TGCGCCAGCAGCTTGGGTGGGACTCAAATCAATGAGCAGTTCTTC

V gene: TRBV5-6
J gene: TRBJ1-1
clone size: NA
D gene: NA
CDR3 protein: CASSLAFGGNTEAFF
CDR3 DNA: TGTGCCAGCAGCTTGGCCTTCGGGGGGAACACTGAAGCTTTCTTT

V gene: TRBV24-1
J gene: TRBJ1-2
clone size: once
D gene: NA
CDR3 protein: CATSDSGWGYTF
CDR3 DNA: TGTGCCACCAGTGATTCAGGGTGGGGCTACACCTTC

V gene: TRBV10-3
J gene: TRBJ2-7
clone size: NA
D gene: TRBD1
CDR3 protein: CAIMGDRTYEQYF
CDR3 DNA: TGTGCCATCATGGGGGACAGGACCTACGAGCAGTACTTC

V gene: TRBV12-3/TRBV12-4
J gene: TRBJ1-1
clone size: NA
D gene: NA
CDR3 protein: CASSTTLNTEAFF
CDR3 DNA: TGTGCCAGCAGTACCACATTGAACACTGAAGCTTTCTTT

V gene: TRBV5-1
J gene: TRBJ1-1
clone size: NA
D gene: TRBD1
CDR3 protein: CASSSQAGGNTEAFF
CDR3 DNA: TGCGCCAGCAGCTCCCAGGCAGGGGGGAACACTGAAGCTTTCTTT

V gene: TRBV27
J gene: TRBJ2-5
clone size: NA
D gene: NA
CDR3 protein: CASSPTTGRETQYF
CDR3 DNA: TGTGCCAGCAGTCCGACGACAGGGAGGGAGACCCAGTACTTC